The 9 T cell receptor beta chains reported below all come from one sample, sequenced in a study of blood T cell repertoires in COVID-19. Sequencing was performed with immunoSEQ multiplex PCR; in TCRdb, only in-frame clones are kept and a portion is missing. The data contain approximately 150,000 clones, almost 85% of them singletons. Input material: PBMCs or T cells enriched from blood (not recorded which). The receptors shown here come from a woman aged 45 to 65 with acute COVID-19.

The chain is built from TRBV18 and TRBJ2-7; 10 bases match TRBD2. CDR1 is KGHSH, CDR2 LQKENI, per germline. The ends lost 3 bases at V and 6 bases at J; junction bases unmatched: 11. The CDR3 runs 16 residues. The chain's CDR3 is CASSPQGQREGCEQYF. The CDR3 nucleotides are TGTGCCAGCTCACCGCAAGGTCAGCGGGAGGGTTGCGAGCAGTACTTC.

CDR3 sequence: CASSWNPRGGYRNEQFF. The CDR3 DNA reads TGTGCCAGCAGTTGGAATCCGCGGGGGGGGTACCGTAATGAGCAGTTCTTC. The rearrangement links TRBV27 to TRBJ2-1; 9 nucleotides align to TRBD2. V gave up 4 bases and J gave up 7 bases; unmatched junction bases: 14. This CDR3 has 17 residues. The V gene's germline CDR1 is MNHEY and CDR2 SMNVEV (reference sequence).

The J gene is TRBJ2-3, the V gene TRBV11-3; 11 bases map to TRBD2. Germline CDR1 is SGHNT and CDR2 is YENEEA. V shed 0 bases, J shed 3 bases, and the junction held 2 bases outside the gene matches. The CDR3 has 16 amino acids. The CDR3 bases are TGTGCCAGCAGCTTAGACCTAGCGGGAGGAACAGATACGCAGTATTTT. The encoded protein is CASSLDLAGGTDTQYF. Together with reference TRBV11-3 and TRBJ2-3, the CDR3 gives the full variable domain: EAGVVQSPRYKIIEKKQPVAFWCNPISGHNTLYWYLQNLGQGPELLIRYENEEAVDDSQLPKDRFSAERLKGVDSTLKIQPAELGDSAVYLCASSLDLAGGTDTQYFGPGTRLTVL.

V and J are TRBV9 and TRBJ2-1; 7 bases line up with TRBD1. The CDR3 is made up of 15 amino acids. The junction had 5 bases not matched to a gene; V was cut back by 2 bases and J by 3 bases. CDR1 is SGDLS, CDR2 YYNGEE, per germline. CDR3 bases: TGTGCCAGCAGCGTCGGGACAGAAAGCTACAATGAGCAGTTCTTC. It translates to CASSVGTESYNEQFF. Together with reference TRBV9 and TRBJ2-1, the CDR3 gives the full variable domain: DSGVTQTPKHLITATGQRVTLRCSPRSGDLSVYWYQQSLDQGLQFLIQYYNGEERAKGNILERFSAQQFPDLHSELNLSSLELGDSALYFCASSVGTESYNEQFFGPGTRLTVL.

The V gene is TRBV7-9, the J gene TRBJ1-2; 9 nucleotides align to TRBD1. Germline V CDR1 and CDR2: SEHNR, FQNEAQ (reference sequence). V lost 1 base and J lost 2; bases outside the gene matches: 2. The CDR3 runs 15 residues. This chain's CDR3 is CASSLDGQGNYGYTF. DNA for the CDR3: TGTGCCAGCAGCTTAGATGGACAGGGGAACTATGGCTACACCTTC. The full variable domain, rest sourced from reference TRBV7-9 and TRBJ1-2, is DTGVSQNPRHKITKRGQNVTFRCDPISEHNRLYWYRQTLGQGPEFLTYFQNEAQLEKSRLLSDRFSAERPKGSFSTLEIQRTEQGDSAMYLCASSLDGQGNYGYTFGSGTRLTVV.

This clone came up a few times. The V and J genes are TRBV12-3 or TRBV12-4 and TRBJ1-4, with D hard to call. The V and J ends lost 5 bases and 11 bases respectively, with 12 bases between them. This CDR3 comprises 12 residues. Here the CDR3 DNA reads TGTGCCAGCAGTCCACGACTTGAGAAACTGTTTTTT. Translated, it gives CASSPRLEKLFF.

V usage is TRBV6-2 or TRBV6-3 and J usage is TRBJ2-1; TRBD2 is a possible D gene (6 bases). The CDR3 loop spans 14 amino acids. Germline assignment: CDR1 MNHEY and CDR2 SVGEGT. With 5 bases removed from V and 12 bases from J, the gap between germline ends came to 20 bases. The CDR3 DNA reads as TGTGCCAGCAGTAACACCGGGACTGCCGGTGGGCAGTTCTTC. It specifies CASSNTGTAGGQFF.

This chain connects TRBV9 to TRBJ1-1, with D possibly matching TRBD1 (5 bases). V was shortened by 3 bases and J by 5 bases, with 11 bases between the two germline ends. CDR1 is SGDLS and CDR2 is YYNGEE in the germline V gene. This CDR3 spans 13 amino acids. The CDR3 is CASSAQGRTEAFF. CDR3 nucleotide sequence: TGTGCCAGCAGCGCTCAGGGTAGGACTGAAGCTTTCTTT. The complete variable domain, with remaining parts taken from reference TRBV9 and TRBJ1-1, reads DSGVTQTPKHLITATGQRVTLRCSPRSGDLSVYWYQQSLDQGLQFLIQYYNGEERAKGNILERFSAQQFPDLHSELNLSSLELGDSALYFCASSAQGRTEAFFGQGTRLTVV.

This sequence joins TRBV4-3 and TRBJ1-2, with TRBD1 matching over 10 bases. The CDR3 has 14 residues. Germline V gene lookup returns CDR1 LGHNA and CDR2 YSLEER. V lost 1 base, J lost 8 bases, and 4 bases stayed unmatched. CDR3 amino acids: CASSQGQGAEGYTF. CDR3 nucleotides: TGCGCCAGCAGCCAAGGACAGGGGGCAGAAGGCTACACCTTC.